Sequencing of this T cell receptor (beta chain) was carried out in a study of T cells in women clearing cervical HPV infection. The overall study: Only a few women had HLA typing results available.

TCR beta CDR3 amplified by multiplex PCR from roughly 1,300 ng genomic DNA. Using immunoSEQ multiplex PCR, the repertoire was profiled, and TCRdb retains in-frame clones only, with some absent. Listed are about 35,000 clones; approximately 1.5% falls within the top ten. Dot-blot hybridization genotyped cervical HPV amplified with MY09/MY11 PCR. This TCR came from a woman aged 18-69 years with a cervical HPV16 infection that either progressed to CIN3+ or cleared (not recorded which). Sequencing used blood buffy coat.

The DNA read from the CDR3 is TGTGCCAGCAGTGAAGGGGACAGGTTCGGTGAAAAA. This codes for CASSEGDRFGEK. In full, the CDR3 is CASSEGDRFGEKLFF. J is TRBJ1-4 and V is TRBV6-1; 8 bases map to TRBD1. The read gets to within 3 residues of the CDR3 end, and the germline J gene fills in the rest. The CDR3 consists of 15 residues. Germline lookup yields CDR1 MNHNS and CDR2 SASEGT. V was clipped by 1 base and J by 7 bases; unmatched bases: 5.